This entry concerns a single T cell receptor beta chain. This sample is part of a study of blood T cell repertoires in COVID-19. Study in general: COVID-19 samples from acute and convalescent phases originated in the United States, Italy and Spain. T cells, B-cell-depleted T cells, or PBMCs provided the cDNA or gDNA that served as material.

Looked up from germline, CDR1 is MNHEY and CDR2 is SVGAGI. This CDR3 has 14 amino acids. V lost 6 bases, J lost 3 bases, and 1 base stayed unmatched. Methods used by the authors: Reference gene primers were amplified, and this amplification served to estimate nucleated cell counts. The data were produced by immunoSEQ multiplex PCR, yet TCRdb's version contains in-frame clones alone and is incomplete. V, J and clone size derive from that table, while D and trimming were established from the DNA sequence. The table lists almost 200,000 clones, over 80% of them singletons. Patients at the Seattle site were enrolled during active infection and followed longitudinally.

Sequenced: peripheral blood. V and J are TRBV6-5 and TRBJ2-3; 12 nucleotides line up with TRBD2. The sequence was obtained from a man aged 60 to 69 with COVID-19, enrolled during active disease. In DNA, the CDR3 is TGTGCCAGCAGAGGACTAGCGGGAACAGATACGCAGTATTTT. Amino acid sequence: CASRGLAGTDTQYF.